The 25 T cell receptor beta chains listed next were all sequenced from one sample in a study of blood T cell repertoires in COVID-19 (dated by TCRdb to 2020 to 2022). Receptors were amplified or captured by the immunoSEQ multiplex PCR assay. TCRdb retrieved this table from immuneACCESS and kept in-frame rearrangements only. Not all clones are present; in checked studies, unresolved V genes account for under half, and no reason is known for the remainder. A total of approximately 220,000 clones appear in this sample, about 83% of them only once. The ten largest clones add up to under 3% of the sample. Sequencing was carried out using peripheral blood. The receptor source for this set is a woman in her forties with active or convalescent COVID-19.

V gene TRBV4-3 combines with J gene TRBJ2-1; D might be TRBD2 (5 bases). CDR1 is LGHNA and CDR2 is YSLEER in the germline V gene. V shed 0 bases and J shed 3 bases, with 15 bases lying between them. CDR3 length: 17 residues. The CDR3 DNA reads TGCGCCAGCAGCCAAGATCGATATAGCGCCCGCTACAATGAGCAGTTCTTC. The encoded protein is CASSQDRYSARYNEQFF.

This clone came up once. The chain recombines TRBV6-5 with TRBJ1-2; 7 bases agree with TRBD1. The CDR3 loop spans 15 amino acids. The germline gives CDR1 MNHEY, CDR2 SVGAGI. V gave up 6 bases and J gave up 4 bases; unmatched junction bases: 11. Here the CDR3 DNA reads TGTGCCAGCAGCAAGGACAGGATTCAGGGCTATGGCTACACCTTC. Its protein product is CASSKDRIQGYGYTF.

The J gene is TRBJ1-4, the V gene TRBV27, with TRBD1 matching over 10 bases. The CDR3 is made up of 15 amino acids. J lost 6 bases, V lost 5 bases, and 6 bases had no gene match. CDR1 is MNHEY, CDR2 SMNVEV, per germline (reference sequence). This CDR3 reads CASSPGTGDDEKLFF. The CDR3 DNA reads TGTGCCAGCAGTCCCGGGACAGGGGATGATGAAAAACTGTTTTTT. Filled out from reference TRBV27 and TRBJ1-4, the complete variable domain reads EAQVTQNPRYLITVTGKKLTVTCSQNMNHEYMSWYRQDPGLGLRQIYYSMNVEVTDKGDVPEGYKVSRKEKRNFPLILESPSPNQTSLYFCASSPGTGDDEKLFFGSGTQLSVL.

The V call is TRBV6-1, the J call TRBJ1-2; D is ambiguous. Germline CDR1 MNHNS, CDR2 SASEGT. The CDR3 spans 13 residues. The germline V and J ends were trimmed by 2 bases and 2 bases, with 6 bases remaining between them. CDR3 loop: CASSERVNYGYTF. The CDR3 region has the DNA TGTGCCAGCAGTGAACGGGTCAACTATGGCTACACCTTC.

This chain links TRBV10-3 with TRBJ2-2, with 9 bases fitting TRBD1. V shed 4 bases, J shed 0 bases, and the junction held 0 bases outside the gene matches. Looked up from germline, CDR1 is ENHRY and CDR2 is SYGVKD. This CDR3 has 15 residues. The CDR3 DNA reads TGTGCCATCAGTGGACAGGGGGCGAACACCGGGGAGCTGTTTTTT. Translated, it gives CAISGQGANTGELFF.

The sample holds many counts of this clone. The chain joins TRBV5-1 to TRBJ2-7, with 11 bases aligning to TRBD2. The V gene's germline CDR1 is SGHRS and CDR2 YFSETQ. There are 17 residues in the CDR3. V gave up 0 bases and J gave up 4 bases; unmatched junction bases: 9. The CDR3 protein is CASSLDLAGGGRYEQYF. CDR3 bases: TGCGCCAGCAGCTTGGATCTAGCGGGAGGCGGGAGATACGAGCAGTACTTC.

The J gene is TRBJ2-2, the V gene TRBV9; 8 bases are shared with TRBD2. CDR1 SGDLS and CDR2 YYNGEE come from the germline V gene. V lost 2 bases and J lost 6; bases outside the gene matches: 6. The CDR3 extends over 15 amino acids. Here the CDR3 reads CASSVGTRDPGELFF. The CDR3 nucleotides read TGTGCCAGCAGCGTCGGGACTAGGGATCCCGGGGAGCTGTTTTTT.

This chain links TRBV20-1 with TRBJ2-1; 9 bases are shared with TRBD2. V lost 3 bases and J lost 0; bases outside the gene matches: 12. In germline, CDR1 is DFQATT, CDR2 SNEGSKA (reference sequence). The CDR3 totals 18 residues. As DNA, the CDR3 is TGCAGTGCTAGTTTGTTAGCTAGCGGGGTGAGCTCCTACAATGAGCAGTTCTTC. It specifies CSASLLASGVSSYNEQFF.

CDR3 coding DNA: TGCGCCAGCAGTTGGGCGGGAGATGGGGAGACCCAGTACTTC. It translates to CASSWAGDGETQYF. This sequence joins TRBV5-1 and TRBJ2-5; 7 nucleotides match TRBD2. CDR3 size: 14 residues. CDR1 and CDR2 from the germline V gene are SGHRS and YFSETQ. V lost 5 bases and J lost 5; bases outside the gene matches: 9. The full variable domain, rest sourced from reference TRBV5-1 and TRBJ2-5, is KAGVTQTPRYLIKTRGQQVTLSCSPISGHRSVSWYQQTPGQGLQFLFEYFSETQRNKGNFPGRFSGRQFSNSRSEMNVSTLELGDSALYLCASSWAGDGETQYFGPGTRLLVL.

Details on this clone: The conserved final phenylalanine or tryptophan is absent from the CDR3, which likely points to a read error. The limits of the CDR3 on the DNA are not certain, so only TCRdb's listed CDR3 is given. The chain has TRBV12-3 or TRBV12-4 and TRBJ2-7; TRBD1 reflects the table's D call only, with no check against the DNA. The CDR3 spans 11 amino acids, including both terminal residues. The CDR3 here is CASSSGTGSAL.

The chain is built from TRBV19 and TRBJ1-2, with D hard to call. The CDR3 length is 16 residues. Trimming removed 3 bases from V and 5 bases from J, with 19 bases in between. Germline lookup yields CDR1 LNHDA and CDR2 SQIVND (reference sequence). CDR3 sequence (DNA): TGTGCCAGTAGTATTAAGCTGGGCCAGCCTTTTTATGGCTACACCTTC. This codes for CASSIKLGQPFYGYTF.

The J gene is TRBJ1-1, the V gene TRBV28; the match to TRBD1 covers 11 bases. This CDR3 region has 17 residues. The V segment lost 4 bases and the J segment 1 base; nucleotides outside the gene matches: 8. CDR1 MDHEN and CDR2 SYDVKM come from the germline V gene. The chain's CDR3 is CASSSQGQGVWNTEAFF. The CDR3 DNA reads TGTGCCAGCAGTTCGCAGGGACAGGGGGTGTGGAACACTGAAGCTTTCTTT.

The V and J genes are TRBV27 and TRBJ2-3; TRBD2 matches at 9 bases. The CDR3 has 17 amino acids. From germline, CDR1 is MNHEY and CDR2 SMNVEV (reference sequence). V trimming: 1 base; J trimming: 4 bases; junction bases outside the gene matches: 9. This CDR3 is CASSLWLSGSRSDTQYF. In DNA, the CDR3 is TGTGCCAGCAGTTTATGGCTTAGCGGGAGTAGGTCAGATACGCAGTATTTT.

The rearrangement uses TRBV30 and TRBJ2-3, with 7 bases that match TRBD2. The CDR3 is 13 residues long. V lost 4 bases, J lost 5 bases, and 6 bases stayed unmatched. Germline assignment: CDR1 GTSNPN and CDR2 SVGIG (reference sequence). CDR3 region: CAWTGRVKDTQYF. In DNA form, the CDR3 reads TGTGCCTGGACGGGGAGGGTTAAAGATACGCAGTATTTT. The full variable domain, its missing parts supplied by reference TRBV30 and TRBJ2-3, is SQTIHQWPATLVQPVGSPLSLECTVEGTSNPNLYWYRQAAGRGLQLLFYSVGIGQISSEVPQNLSASRPQDRQFILSSKKLLLSDSGFYLCAWTGRVKDTQYFGPGTRLTVL.

The CDR3 nucleotides read TGTGCCAGCAGTTTTTCAGGGAACCAGTACGAGCAGTACTTC. Amino acids: CASSFSGNQYEQYF. The chain has TRBV27 and TRBJ2-7; D perhaps matches TRBD1 (5 bases). Trimming took off 3 bases at V and 4 bases at J, with 13 bases between the two ends. Germline V gene sequence: CDR1 MNHEY, CDR2 SMNVEV (reference sequence). This CDR3 comprises 14 residues.

This chain uses TRBV9 with TRBJ2-2, with D maybe TRBD2 (5 bases). V shed 2 bases and J shed 4 bases, with 12 bases lying between them. The CDR3 is 15 amino acids. Germline V gives CDR1 SGDLS, CDR2 YYNGEE. The CDR3 coding sequence is TGTGCCAGCAGCGTGACGGCTAGCAGCACCGGGGAGCTGTTTTTT. Protein: CASSVTASSTGELFF.

V is TRBV27 and J is TRBJ2-2; D is unclear. CDR1 is MNHEY, CDR2 SMNVEV, per germline (reference sequence). CDR3 length equals 15 residues. V shed 3 bases and J shed 0 bases, with 8 bases lying between them. The CDR3 loop is CASSLTAANTGELFF. Written as DNA, the CDR3 is TGTGCCAGCAGTTTGACTGCTGCGAACACCGGGGAGCTGTTTTTT.

This clone has only a few counts. The chain has TRBV5-8 and TRBJ1-2, with D uncertain. This CDR3 is built from 16 residues. With 0 bases removed from V and 0 bases from J, the gap between germline ends came to 12 bases. Germline values: CDR1 SGHTS, CDR2 YDEGEE. As DNA, the CDR3 is TGTGCCAGCAGCTTGGGGGCAGGCCTATCTAACTATGGCTACACCTTC. Encoded protein: CASSLGAGLSNYGYTF.

The genes are TRBV30 and TRBJ2-7; TRBD1 matches at 7 bases. The V gene's germline CDR1 is GTSNPN and CDR2 SVGIG (reference sequence). Trimming cost V 1 base and J 3 bases; bases outside gene matches: 6. CDR3 length: 14 amino acids. The CDR3 DNA reads TGTGCCTGGAGTGCCGGGACAGCCTTCTACGAGCAGTACTTC. This codes for CAWSAGTAFYEQYF.

The chain employs TRBV3-1 (or the pseudogene TRBV3-2) and TRBJ1-1, with D possibly TRBD1 on 6 matching bases. The V end lost 10 bases, the J end lost 0 bases, and 15 bases lay between the germline ends. The germline gives CDR1 LGHDT, CDR2 YNNKEL (reference sequence). The CDR3 length is 14 residues. The CDR3 sequence: CATWGGQMNTEAFF. The CDR3 nucleotides read TGTGCCACATGGGGGGGGCAAATGAACACTGAAGCTTTCTTT.

V usage is TRBV19 and J usage is TRBJ2-2; a weak D match, TRBD2 (5 bases). Deletions cut 3 bases from V and 4 bases from J, with 12 bases between. CDR3 length: 15 residues. The germline CDR1 and CDR2 sequences are LNHDA and SQIVND (reference sequence). The CDR3 is CASSISGIGTGELFF. The CDR3 DNA reads TGTGCCAGTAGTATTTCGGGGATCGGCACCGGGGAGCTGTTTTTT.

The V call is TRBV9, the J call TRBJ2-1; 10 bases map to TRBD1. V gave up 0 bases and J gave up 3 bases; unmatched junction bases: 3. CDR1 is SGDLS and CDR2 is YYNGEE in the germline V gene. This CDR3 spans 16 amino acids. The CDR3 protein is CASSVEGQGYYNEQFF. Written as DNA, the CDR3 is TGTGCCAGCAGCGTAGAGGGACAGGGGTACTACAATGAGCAGTTCTTC.

This chain links TRBV29-1 with TRBJ1-1; 7 bases agree with TRBD1. The CDR3 is 13 residues long. The trim removed 5 bases at V and 1 base at J, leaving 4 bases unmatched. Germline CDR1 reads SQVTM; CDR2 reads ANQGSEA. The CDR3 bases are TGCAGCGTTTCCGGGACAGCGAACACTGAAGCTTTCTTT. The encoded protein is CSVSGTANTEAFF.

This clone was found once. The chain carries TRBV5-1 and TRBJ1-6, with D uncertain. V was trimmed by 0 bases and J by 8 bases, leaving 12 bases between them. The CDR3 contains 15 residues. Germline V gene lookup returns CDR1 SGHRS and CDR2 YFSETQ. The CDR3 DNA is TGCGCCAGCAGCTTGGAGTGGCAGAGGTATTCACCCCTCCACTTT. Amino acid sequence: CASSLEWQRYSPLHF. The entire variable domain, with the rest obtained from reference TRBV5-1 and TRBJ1-6, is as follows: KAGVTQTPRYLIKTRGQQVTLSCSPISGHRSVSWYQQTPGQGLQFLFEYFSETQRNKGNFPGRFSGRQFSNSRSEMNVSTLELGDSALYLCASSLEWQRYSPLHFGNGTRLTVT.

This clone was counted only a few times. This rearrangement joins TRBV5-1 to TRBJ2-1; 12 positions agree with TRBD2. The trim removed 5 bases at V and 9 bases at J, leaving 6 bases unmatched. The germline V gene encodes CDR1 SGHRS and CDR2 YFSETQ. The length of the CDR3 is 14 residues. CDR3 loop: CASRLAGGSGEQFF. The CDR3 nucleotides read TGCGCCAGCAGGCTAGCGGGAGGGAGCGGTGAGCAGTTCTTC.